These T cell receptor beta chains were read from a single sample in a study of blood T cells in healthy people across ages. TCRdb processed the 5' RACE reads anew with MiXCR; each CDR3 protein has one entry. The sample lists 650,000 to 700,000 distinct CDR3 sequences; about a third were seen once. Sequenced input: blood. These receptor sequences come from a woman of 80 years or more in good health. Both conserved end residues are part of each CDR3. The D gene is left open where the match is weak. Not all rows give a size; the values are once, few, many and, for expanded clones, a class.

clone size: -; D gene: -; V gene: TRBV11-2; J gene: TRBJ2-1; CDR3 DNA: TGTGCCAGCAGCCCCCTCGGGTCCTTCTCCTACAATGAGCAGTTCTTC; CDR3 protein: CASSPLGSFSYNEQFF
clone size: many; D gene: TRBD1; V gene: TRBV30; J gene: TRBJ1-2; CDR3 DNA: TGTGCCTGGAGTGTCGACAGGGGCTATGGCTACACCTTC; CDR3 protein: CAWSVDRGYGYTF
clone size: -; D gene: -; V gene: TRBV6-1; J gene: TRBJ1-5; CDR3 DNA: TGTGCCAGCAGTCCTTCATCGGGGGGAAGGAGCAATCAGCCCCAGCATTTT; CDR3 protein: CASSPSSGGRSNQPQHF
clone size: many; D gene: -; V gene: TRBV7-2; J gene: TRBJ1-4; CDR3 DNA: TGTGCCAGCAGCCTAACTAATGAAAAACTGTTTTTT; CDR3 protein: CASSLTNEKLFF
clone size: many; D gene: -; V gene: TRBV12-5; J gene: TRBJ1-4; CDR3 DNA: TGTGCTAGTGGCTGGGGGGCTGCAACTAATGAAAAACTGTTTTTT; CDR3 protein: CASGWGAATNEKLFF
clone size: -; D gene: TRBD1; V gene: TRBV9; J gene: TRBJ1-5; CDR3 DNA: TGTGCCAGCAGCTTCGGGACAGGGCAAGGTCAGCCCCAGCATTTT; CDR3 protein: CASSFGTGQGQPQHF
clone size: many; D gene: -; V gene: TRBV6-1; J gene: TRBJ2-7; CDR3 DNA: TGTGCCAGCAGTGAAGCGCAGGGTGGCGAGCAGTACTTC; CDR3 protein: CASSEAQGGEQYF
clone size: -; D gene: TRBD2; V gene: TRBV28; J gene: TRBJ2-3; CDR3 DNA: TGTGCCAGCTTTCCAGCGGGGGGGCCAGATACGCAGTATTTT; CDR3 protein: CASFPAGGPDTQYF
clone size: few; D gene: -; V gene: TRBV12-3/TRBV12-4; J gene: TRBJ2-5; CDR3 DNA: TGTGCCAGCAGTTTAGAATCGTGGGGTTATGGACAGTACTTC; CDR3 protein: CASSLESWGYGQYF
clone size: many; D gene: -; V gene: TRBV20-1; J gene: TRBJ2-1; CDR3 DNA: TGCAGTGCTAGTCAAGGTCTCTCCTACAATGAGCAGTTCTTC; CDR3 protein: CSASQGLSYNEQFF
clone size: -; D gene: -; V gene: TRBV20-1; J gene: TRBJ2-1; CDR3 DNA: TGCAGTGCGCGTAATACGGGACGGAACGGCGTGAGGCAGTTCTTC; CDR3 protein: CSARNTGRNGVRQFF
clone size: many; D gene: -; V gene: TRBV5-8; J gene: TRBJ2-4; CDR3 DNA: TGTGCCAGCAGCTTTATCGCTGGGGAAAACATTCAGTACTTC; CDR3 protein: CASSFIAGENIQYF
clone size: few; D gene: TRBD1; V gene: TRBV18; J gene: TRBJ1-1; CDR3 DNA: TGTGCCAGCTCACCGGGACAGGGTAGCGGTGGAACTGAAGCTTTCTTT; CDR3 protein: CASSPGQGSGGTEAFF
clone size: -; D gene: TRBD1; V gene: TRBV7-2; J gene: TRBJ2-2; CDR3 DNA: TGTGCCAGCATCCAAAGGGGGACAGGGGGCGTCGGCGGGGAGCTGTTTTTT; CDR3 protein: CASIQRGTGGVGGELFF
clone size: many; D gene: -; V gene: TRBV28; J gene: TRBJ2-4; CDR3 DNA: TGTGCCAGCAGTCGTAGGGGGGGGCTACTAGCCAAAAACATTCAGTACTTC; CDR3 protein: CASSRRGGLLAKNIQYF
clone size: many; D gene: -; V gene: TRBV10-3; J gene: TRBJ1-2; CDR3 DNA: TGTGCCATCAGTGAGAGACAGGAAGGCTACACCTTC; CDR3 protein: CAISERQEGYTF
clone size: -; D gene: -; V gene: TRBV27; J gene: TRBJ2-2; CDR3 DNA: TGTGCCAGCAGTTTATCCCAACGAACCGGGGAGCTGTTTTTT; CDR3 protein: CASSLSQRTGELFF
clone size: -; D gene: -; V gene: TRBV28; J gene: TRBJ1-1; CDR3 DNA: TGTGCCAGCAGTTTACCTATTCGGGGGAAGGAAGCTTTCTTT; CDR3 protein: CASSLPIRGKEAFF
clone size: -; D gene: -; V gene: TRBV5-4; J gene: TRBJ2-5; CDR3 DNA: TGTGCCAGCAGCTTGAGTCCTCTCAATGAGCAGTACTTC; CDR3 protein: CASSLSPLNEQYF
clone size: few; D gene: TRBD1; V gene: TRBV29-1; J gene: TRBJ2-4; CDR3 DNA: TGCAGCGTCCGACAGGGGGCTGGAAACATTCAGTACTTC; CDR3 protein: CSVRQGAGNIQYF
clone size: -; D gene: TRBD1; V gene: TRBV7-2; J gene: TRBJ2-5; CDR3 DNA: TGTGCCAGCAGCTCGGGACAGGCCGGGGAGACCCAGTACTTC; CDR3 protein: CASSSGQAGETQYF
clone size: -; D gene: -; V gene: TRBV5-1; J gene: TRBJ1-1; CDR3 DNA: TGCGCCAGCAGCGACGGGGGTGGCACTGAAGCTTTCTTT; CDR3 protein: CASSDGGGTEAFF
clone size: -; D gene: -; V gene: TRBV7-2; J gene: TRBJ2-2; CDR3 DNA: TGTGCCAGCAGCTTATTGGCGGGAATCACCGGGGAGCTGTTTTTT; CDR3 protein: CASSLLAGITGELFF